These 5 T cell receptor beta chains share one sample of origin, sequenced in a study of blood T cell repertoires in COVID-19. Produced via immunoSEQ multiplex PCR; TCRdb's table is partial and in-frame only. The data contain roughly 500,000 clones, 89% of them singletons. The sample was peripheral blood. The receptors were sampled from a man between 18 and 29 years old with COVID-19, enrolled during active disease.

CDR3 sequence: CAIIHANTGELFF. The CDR3 region has the DNA TGCGCCATTATACATGCGAACACCGGGGAGCTGTTTTTT. The gene calls are TRBV5-1 and TRBJ2-2; D is ambiguous. V lost 9 bases and J 0 bases, leaving 9 bases between the germline ends. The CDR3 is 13 residues long. The germline V gene has CDR1 SGHRS and CDR2 YFSETQ.

The J gene is TRBJ2-7, the V gene TRBV27; possibly TRBD1 for D (6 bases). Germline V CDR1 and CDR2: MNHEY, SMNVEV (reference sequence). The germline V and J ends were trimmed by 2 bases and 6 bases, with 17 bases remaining between them. The CDR3 length is 15 residues. The CDR3 DNA reads as TGTGCCAGCAGTTTAGCGGCAGGGGTGGCCCCCGAGCAGTACTTC. It yields the protein CASSLAAGVAPEQYF.

The rearrangement uses TRBV11-2 and TRBJ2-7; 8 bases line up with TRBD2. CDR3 length equals 15 residues. The V and J ends lost 1 base and 2 bases, in that order; junction bases with no gene match: 4. The germline V gene encodes CDR1 SGHAT and CDR2 FQNNGV. DNA for the CDR3: TGTGCCAGCAGCTTAGTGGCGGGAGGACCCTACGAGCAGTACTTC. This gives the protein CASSLVAGGPYEQYF.

The chain has TRBV14 and TRBJ2-1; weak D call: TRBD2 (5 bases). Trimming removed 2 bases at V and 3 bases at J, with 17 bases between. The CDR3 contains 17 residues. CDR1 is SGHDN and CDR2 is FVKESK in the germline V gene. The CDR3 DNA is TGTGCCAGCAGCCAACCGAGGGCGGCTAGCTACTACAATGAGCAGTTCTTC. Protein product: CASSQPRAASYYNEQFF. Variable domain in full (rest from reference TRBV14 and TRBJ2-1): EAGVTQFPSHSVIEKGQTVTLRCDPISGHDNLYWYRRVMGKEIKFLLHFVKESKQDESGMPNNRFLAERTGGTYSTLKVQPAELEDSGVYFCASSQPRAASYYNEQFFGPGTRLTVL.

The rearrangement links TRBV14 to TRBJ2-2; the match to TRBD2 covers 9 bases. Germline CDR1 and CDR2: SGHDN and FVKESK. This CDR3 has 13 amino acids. The ends lost 4 bases at V and 10 bases at J; junction bases unmatched: 4. The DNA of the CDR3 is TGTGCCAGCAGCCCTCGACTAGCGGCGGAGCTGTTTTTT. It codes for CASSPRLAAELFF.